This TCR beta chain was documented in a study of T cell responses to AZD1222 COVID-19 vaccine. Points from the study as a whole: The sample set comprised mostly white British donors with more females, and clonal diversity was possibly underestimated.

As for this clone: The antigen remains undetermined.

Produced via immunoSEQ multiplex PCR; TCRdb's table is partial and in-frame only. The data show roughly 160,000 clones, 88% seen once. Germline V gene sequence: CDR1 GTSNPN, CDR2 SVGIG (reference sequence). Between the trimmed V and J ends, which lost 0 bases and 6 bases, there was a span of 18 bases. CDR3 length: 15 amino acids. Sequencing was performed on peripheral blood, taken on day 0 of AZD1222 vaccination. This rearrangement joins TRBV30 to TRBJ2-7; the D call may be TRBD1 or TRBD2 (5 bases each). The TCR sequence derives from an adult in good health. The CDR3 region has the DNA TGTGCCTGGAGTGTACCGGGGCGAAGGGTCTCCGAGCAGTACTTC. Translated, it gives CAWSVPGRRVSEQYF.